Here is one TCR beta chain with its context. No antigen is known for it. Then a second PCR, running roughly 6 to 12 cycles, was carried out with a sample-barcoded 5' primer and a J-beta primer mix. TCRdb re-derived calls from the 5' RACE reads in MiXCR, one entry per CDR3 protein. The data contain over 500,000 distinct CDR3 sequences, under 65% of them seen just once; the ten biggest clones take up around an eighth. This record belongs to a study of blood T cells in healthy people across ages. Overall study results and limits: In these data, TCR beta diversity tracked strongly with naive T cell percentage.

The CDR3 loop spans 14 amino acids. Germline V gives CDR1 MDHEN, CDR2 SYDVKM. The chain is built from TRBV28 and TRBJ2-5, with D unclear. The J call may not be correct, given that the DNA end is closer to TRBJ2-7. The source of this sequence is a woman older than 75 in good health. Material: blood. The CDR3, as DNA: TGTGCCAGCAGCCCTCGTCGAAAAATCTACGAGCAGTACTTC. Its protein is CASSPRRKIYEQYF.